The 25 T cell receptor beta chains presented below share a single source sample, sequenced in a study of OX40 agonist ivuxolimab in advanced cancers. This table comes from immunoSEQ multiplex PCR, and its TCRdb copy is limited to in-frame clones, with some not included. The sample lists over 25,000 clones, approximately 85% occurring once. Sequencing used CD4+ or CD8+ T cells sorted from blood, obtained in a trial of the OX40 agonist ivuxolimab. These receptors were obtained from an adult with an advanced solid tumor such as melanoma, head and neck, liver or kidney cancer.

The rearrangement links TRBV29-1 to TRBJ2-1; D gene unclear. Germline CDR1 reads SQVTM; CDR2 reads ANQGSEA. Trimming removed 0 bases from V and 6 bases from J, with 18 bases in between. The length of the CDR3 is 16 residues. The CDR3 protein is CSVEDYVSRTGNEQFF. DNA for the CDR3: TGCAGCGTTGAAGATTACGTCTCCAGGACGGGCAATGAGCAGTTCTTC.

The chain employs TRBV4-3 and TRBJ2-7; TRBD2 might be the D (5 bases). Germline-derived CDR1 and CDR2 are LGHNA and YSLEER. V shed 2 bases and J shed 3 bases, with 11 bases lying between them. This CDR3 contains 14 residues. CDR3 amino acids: CASSQFEGGYEQYF. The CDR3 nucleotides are TGCGCCAGCAGCCAATTCGAGGGCGGCTACGAGCAGTACTTC.

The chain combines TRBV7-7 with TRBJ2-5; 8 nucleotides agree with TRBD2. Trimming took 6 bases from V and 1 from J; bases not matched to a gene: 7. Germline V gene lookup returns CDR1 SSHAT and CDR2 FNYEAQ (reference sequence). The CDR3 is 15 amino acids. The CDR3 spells CASSKGGGRQETQYF. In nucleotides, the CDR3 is TGTGCCAGCAGTAAGGGCGGGGGGCGCCAAGAGACCCAGTACTTC.

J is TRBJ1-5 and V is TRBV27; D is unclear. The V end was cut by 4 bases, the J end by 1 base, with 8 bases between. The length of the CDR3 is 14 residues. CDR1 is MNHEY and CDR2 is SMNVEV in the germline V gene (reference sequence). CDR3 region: CASSYLGSNQPQHF. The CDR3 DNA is TGTGCCAGCAGTTATCTCGGGAGCAATCAGCCCCAGCATTTT.

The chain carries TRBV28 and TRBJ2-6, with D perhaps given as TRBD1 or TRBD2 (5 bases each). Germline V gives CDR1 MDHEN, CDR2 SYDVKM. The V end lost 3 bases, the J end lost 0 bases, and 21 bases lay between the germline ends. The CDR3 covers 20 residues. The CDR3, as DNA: TGTGCCAGCAGTTTGGGACCCCCAACGATATGGATCTCTGGGGCCAACGTCCTGACTTTC. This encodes CASSLGPPTIWISGANVLTF. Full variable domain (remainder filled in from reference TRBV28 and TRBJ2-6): DVKVTQSSRYLVKRTGEKVFLECVQDMDHENMFWYRQDPGLGLRLIYFSYDVKMKEKGDIPEGYSVSREKKERFSLILESASTNQTSMYLCASSLGPPTIWISGANVLTFGAGSRLTVL.

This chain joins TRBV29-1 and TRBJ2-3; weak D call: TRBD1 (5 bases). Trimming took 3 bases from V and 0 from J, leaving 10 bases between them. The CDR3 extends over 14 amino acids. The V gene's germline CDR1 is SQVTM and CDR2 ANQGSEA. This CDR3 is CSVDRESSTDTQYF. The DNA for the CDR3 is TGCAGCGTTGACAGGGAATCGAGCACAGATACGCAGTATTTT.

CDR3 residues: CASSNTGREDEQYF. As DNA, the CDR3 is TGTGCCAGCAGCAACACAGGGAGGGAGGACGAGCAGTACTTC. The genes are TRBV28 and TRBJ2-7; tentatively, D is TRBD2 (7 bases). The germline V gene has CDR1 MDHEN and CDR2 SYDVKM. The CDR3 runs 14 residues. Trimming cost V 6 bases and J 5 bases, with 17 bases left between them.

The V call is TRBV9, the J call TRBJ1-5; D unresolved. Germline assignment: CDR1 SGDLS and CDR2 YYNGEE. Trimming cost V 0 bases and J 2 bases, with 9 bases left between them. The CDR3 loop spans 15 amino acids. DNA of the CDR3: TGTGCCAGCAGCGTAGGTGATTTAGGCAATCAGCCCCAGCATTTT. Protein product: CASSVGDLGNQPQHF.

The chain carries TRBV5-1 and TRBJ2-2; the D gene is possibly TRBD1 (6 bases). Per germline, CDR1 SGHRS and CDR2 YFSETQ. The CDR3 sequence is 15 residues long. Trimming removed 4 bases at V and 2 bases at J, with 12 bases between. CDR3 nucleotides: TGCGCCAGCAGCACCCAGGACAGTAACACCGGGGAGCTGTTTTTT. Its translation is CASSTQDSNTGELFF. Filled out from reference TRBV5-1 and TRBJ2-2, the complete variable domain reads KAGVTQTPRYLIKTRGQQVTLSCSPISGHRSVSWYQQTPGQGLQFLFEYFSETQRNKGNFPGRFSGRQFSNSRSEMNVSTLELGDSALYLCASSTQDSNTGELFFGEGSRLTVL.

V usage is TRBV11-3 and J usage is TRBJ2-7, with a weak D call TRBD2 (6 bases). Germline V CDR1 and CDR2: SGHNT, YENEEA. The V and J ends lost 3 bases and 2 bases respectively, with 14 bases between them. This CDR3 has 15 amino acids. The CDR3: CASSFGGTGAYEQYF. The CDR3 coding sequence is TGTGCCAGCAGCTTTGGGGGAACGGGGGCCTACGAGCAGTACTTC.

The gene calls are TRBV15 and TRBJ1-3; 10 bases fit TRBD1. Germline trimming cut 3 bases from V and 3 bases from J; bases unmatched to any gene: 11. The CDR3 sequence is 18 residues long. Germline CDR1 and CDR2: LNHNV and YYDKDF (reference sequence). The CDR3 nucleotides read TGTGCCACCAGCAGCGAAAACTTGCGGGACAGGGGTGGAAACACCATATATTTT. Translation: CATSSENLRDRGGNTIYF.

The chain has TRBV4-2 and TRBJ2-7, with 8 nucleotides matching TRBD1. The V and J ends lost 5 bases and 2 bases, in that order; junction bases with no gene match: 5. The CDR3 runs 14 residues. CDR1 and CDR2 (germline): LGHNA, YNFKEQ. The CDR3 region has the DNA TGTGCCAGCAGCGTCCGGGACAGGACCTACGAGCAGTACTTC. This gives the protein CASSVRDRTYEQYF.

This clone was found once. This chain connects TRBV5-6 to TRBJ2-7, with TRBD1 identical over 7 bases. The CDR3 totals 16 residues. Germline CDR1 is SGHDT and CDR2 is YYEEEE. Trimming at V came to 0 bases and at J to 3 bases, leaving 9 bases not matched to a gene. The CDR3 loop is CASSLAKQGVFYEQYF. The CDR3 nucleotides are TGTGCCAGCAGCTTGGCCAAGCAGGGGGTATTCTACGAGCAGTACTTC.

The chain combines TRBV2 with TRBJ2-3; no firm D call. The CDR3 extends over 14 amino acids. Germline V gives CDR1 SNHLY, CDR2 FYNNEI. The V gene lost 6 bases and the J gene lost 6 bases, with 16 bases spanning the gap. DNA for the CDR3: TGTGCCAGCAGAAGTGACTCTCCAAGGGATACGCAGTATTTT. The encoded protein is CASRSDSPRDTQYF.

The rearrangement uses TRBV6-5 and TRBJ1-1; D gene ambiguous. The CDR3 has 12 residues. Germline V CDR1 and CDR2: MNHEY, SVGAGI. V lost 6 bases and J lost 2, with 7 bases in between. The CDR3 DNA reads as TGTGCCAGCAGCCTACTTAACACTGAAGCTTTCTTT. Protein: CASSLLNTEAFF.

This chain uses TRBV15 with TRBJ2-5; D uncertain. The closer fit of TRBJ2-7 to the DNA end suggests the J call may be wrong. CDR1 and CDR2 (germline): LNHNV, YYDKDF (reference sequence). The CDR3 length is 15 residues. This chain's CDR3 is CATSRDGPGSYEQYF. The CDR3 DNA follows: TGTGCCACCAGCAGAGATGGCCCCGGTTCCTACGAGCAGTACTTC.

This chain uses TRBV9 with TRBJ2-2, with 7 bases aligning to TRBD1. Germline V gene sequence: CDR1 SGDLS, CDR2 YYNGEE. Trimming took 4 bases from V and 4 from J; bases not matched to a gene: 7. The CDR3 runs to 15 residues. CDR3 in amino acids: CASSSTGVGTGELFF. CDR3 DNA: TGTGCCAGCAGCTCAACAGGGGTGGGCACCGGGGAGCTGTTTTTT.

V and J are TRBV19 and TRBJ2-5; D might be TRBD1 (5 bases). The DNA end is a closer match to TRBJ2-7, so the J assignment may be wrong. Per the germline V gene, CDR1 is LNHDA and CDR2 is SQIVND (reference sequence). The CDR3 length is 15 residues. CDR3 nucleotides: TGTGCCAGTAGTATTACGCAGGGCCCTTCCTACGAGCAGTACTTC. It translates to CASSITQGPSYEQYF.

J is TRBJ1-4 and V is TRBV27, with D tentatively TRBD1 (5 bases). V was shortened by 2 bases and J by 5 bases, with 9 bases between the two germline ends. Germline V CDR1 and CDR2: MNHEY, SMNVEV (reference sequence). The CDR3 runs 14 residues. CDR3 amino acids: CASSLQGTNEKLFF. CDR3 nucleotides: TGTGCCAGCAGTTTACAAGGGACGAATGAAAAACTGTTTTTT.

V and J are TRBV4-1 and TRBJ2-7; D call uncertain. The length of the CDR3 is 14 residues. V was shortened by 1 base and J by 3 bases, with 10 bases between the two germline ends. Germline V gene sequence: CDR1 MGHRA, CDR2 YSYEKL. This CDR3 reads CASSQGRGDYEQYF. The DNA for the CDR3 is TGCGCCAGCAGCCAAGGTCGTGGGGACTACGAGCAGTACTTC.

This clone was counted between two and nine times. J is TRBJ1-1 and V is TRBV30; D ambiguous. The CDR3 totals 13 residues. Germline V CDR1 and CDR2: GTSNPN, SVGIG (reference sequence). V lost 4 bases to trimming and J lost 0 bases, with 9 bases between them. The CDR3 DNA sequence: TGTGCCTGGATGAAATGGTTGAACACTGAAGCTTTCTTT. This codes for CAWMKWLNTEAFF.

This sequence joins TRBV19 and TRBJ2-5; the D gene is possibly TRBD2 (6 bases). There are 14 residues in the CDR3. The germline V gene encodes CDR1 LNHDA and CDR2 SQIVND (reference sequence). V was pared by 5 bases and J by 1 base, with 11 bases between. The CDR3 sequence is CASSAPGVQETQYF. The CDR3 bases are TGTGCCAGTAGTGCTCCGGGAGTCCAAGAGACCCAGTACTTC.

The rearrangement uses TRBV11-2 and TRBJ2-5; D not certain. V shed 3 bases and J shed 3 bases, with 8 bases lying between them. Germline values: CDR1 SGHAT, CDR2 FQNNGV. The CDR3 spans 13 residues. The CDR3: CASSFMGKETQYF. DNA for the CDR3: TGTGCCAGCAGCTTCATGGGGAAAGAGACCCAGTACTTC.

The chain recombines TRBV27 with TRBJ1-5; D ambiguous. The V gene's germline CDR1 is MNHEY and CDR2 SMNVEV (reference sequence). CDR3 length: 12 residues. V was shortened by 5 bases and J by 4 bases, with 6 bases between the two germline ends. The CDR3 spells CASSHQNQPQHF. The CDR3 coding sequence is TGTGCCAGCAGTCATCAGAATCAGCCCCAGCATTTT.

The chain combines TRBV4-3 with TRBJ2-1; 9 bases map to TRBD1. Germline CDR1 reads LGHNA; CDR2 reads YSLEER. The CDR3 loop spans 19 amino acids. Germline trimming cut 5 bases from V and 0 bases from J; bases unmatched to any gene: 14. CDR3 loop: CASSDLPGQGQGSYNEQFF. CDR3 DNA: TGCGCCAGCAGCGACCTCCCGGGACAGGGTCAGGGCTCCTACAATGAGCAGTTCTTC.